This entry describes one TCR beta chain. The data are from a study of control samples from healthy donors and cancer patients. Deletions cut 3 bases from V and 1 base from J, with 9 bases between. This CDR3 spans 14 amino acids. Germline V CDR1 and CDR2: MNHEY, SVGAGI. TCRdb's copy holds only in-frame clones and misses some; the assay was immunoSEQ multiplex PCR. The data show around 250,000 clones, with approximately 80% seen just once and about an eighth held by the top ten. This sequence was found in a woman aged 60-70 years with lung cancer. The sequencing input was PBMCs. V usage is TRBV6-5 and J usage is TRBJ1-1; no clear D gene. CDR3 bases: TGTGCCAGCAGTTATGCCGTCCCGAACACTGAAGCTTTCTTT. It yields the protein CASSYAVPNTEAFF.